A single sample gave rise to the 12 T cell receptor beta chains below, sequenced in a study of blood T cell repertoires in COVID-19. Sequencing used immunoSEQ multiplex PCR; TCRdb keeps in-frame clones, though not all of them. Of 250,000 to 300,000 clones listed, more than 70% are singletons. The sequenced sample consisted of peripheral blood. The source of these receptors is a man older than 75 with acute or convalescent COVID-19.

The rearrangement links TRBV19 to TRBJ1-6; no firm D call. With 4 bases removed from V and 9 bases from J, the gap between germline ends came to 16 bases. Germline CDR1 reads LNHDA; CDR2 reads SQIVND (reference sequence). The length of the CDR3 is 15 residues. The CDR3 region has the DNA TGTGCCAGTAGTAAATACGGGGAAGTGGCTTCACCCCTCCACTTT. The encoded protein is CASSKYGEVASPLHF.

The chain carries TRBV18 and TRBJ2-5, with D perhaps matching TRBD2 (7 bases). CDR3 length: 14 amino acids. V lost 3 bases and J lost 4, with 12 bases in between. Germline V gene sequence: CDR1 KGHSH, CDR2 LQKENI. CDR3 nucleotide sequence: TGTGCCAGCTCACCTCAGGCGGGGGCAGAGACCCAGTACTTC. It codes for CASSPQAGAETQYF.

The V call is TRBV9, the J call TRBJ2-5, with 11 positions matching TRBD2. V lost 7 bases and J lost 7; bases outside the gene matches: 15. Germline CDR1 is SGDLS and CDR2 is YYNGEE. The CDR3 runs 16 residues. The CDR3 loop is CASSGTSGFLSGTQYF. CDR3 sequence (DNA): TGTGCCAGCTCCGGGACTAGCGGCTTTCTGTCAGGGACCCAGTACTTC.

The chain joins TRBV28 to TRBJ1-2, with 8 bases that match TRBD1. Germline trimming cut 2 bases from V and 7 bases from J; bases unmatched to any gene: 12. This CDR3 is built from 16 residues. CDR1 MDHEN and CDR2 SYDVKM come from the germline V gene. The CDR3 sequence is CASSLSEVGQGGGYTF. CDR3 bases: TGTGCCAGCAGTTTAAGTGAGGTCGGACAGGGAGGTGGCTACACCTTC.

The chain links TRBV28 to TRBJ1-1, with D possibly matching TRBD1 (5 bases). CDR3 size: 14 residues. Germline CDR1 MDHEN, CDR2 SYDVKM. The V end was cut by 7 bases, the J end by 4 bases, with 16 bases between. CDR3 loop: CASISGGGSTEAFF. The CDR3 DNA reads TGTGCCAGCATCTCGGGCGGGGGTAGCACTGAAGCTTTCTTT.

In nucleotides, the CDR3 is TGTGCCAGCAGCTCAAACTACGAGCAGTACTTC. This encodes CASSSNYEQYF. This chain links TRBV7-8 with TRBJ2-7; D unresolved. The CDR3 is 11 amino acids. V lost 4 bases and J 3 bases, leaving 4 bases between the germline ends. Germline CDR1 is SGHVS and CDR2 is FQNEAQ.

The V and J genes are TRBV6-5 and TRBJ1-1; D remains ambiguous. CDR3 length: 14 residues. Trimming stripped 4 bases from V and 2 bases from J, with 11 bases between. The V gene's germline CDR1 is MNHEY and CDR2 SVGAGI. CDR3 bases: TGTGCCAGCAGTTCCCCGAGGGCCAACACTGAAGCTTTCTTT. This translates into CASSSPRANTEAFF.

The chain is built from TRBV7-2 and TRBJ1-3; tentatively, D is TRBD1 (6 bases). Trimming removed 2 bases from V and 4 bases from J, with 12 bases in between. The CDR3 runs 15 residues. The germline V gene encodes CDR1 SGHTA and CDR2 FQGNSA. The CDR3 protein is CASSLKAGGGNTIYF. The CDR3 DNA follows: TGTGCCAGCAGCTTAAAGGCGGGGGGCGGAAACACCATATATTTT.

The rearrangement links TRBV7-3 to TRBJ2-5; no clear D. The CDR3 extends over 13 amino acids. Germline CDR1 reads SGHTA; CDR2 reads FQGTGA. V lost 5 bases and J 4 bases, leaving 11 bases between the germline ends. CDR3 nucleotides: TGTGCCAGCAGCCGCGACAACGGAGAGACCCAGTACTTC. This encodes CASSRDNGETQYF.

This chain uses TRBV19 with TRBJ2-5; D gene ambiguous. The CDR3 loop spans 13 amino acids. CDR1 and CDR2 (germline): LNHDA, SQIVND (reference sequence). Trimming took 5 bases from V and 3 from J, leaving 10 bases between them. CDR3 sequence: CASSDNSKETQYF. DNA for the CDR3: TGTGCCAGTAGTGACAACAGCAAAGAGACCCAGTACTTC.

The chain couples TRBV2 to TRBJ1-5, with D perhaps TRBD1 (5 bases). The CDR3 totals 15 residues. Trimming shortened V by 4 bases and J by 10 bases, and 20 bases separated the two germline ends. Germline CDR1 and CDR2: SNHLY and FYNNEI. The CDR3 DNA sequence: TGTGCCAGCAGTGTAAGCAGGGTACGGGTTGATCCCCAGCATTTT. It codes for CASSVSRVRVDPQHF.

This rearrangement joins TRBV6-5 to TRBJ2-7; 10 nucleotides agree with TRBD1. This CDR3 has 13 residues. V lost 10 bases and J lost 4; bases outside the gene matches: 7. In germline, CDR1 is MNHEY, CDR2 SVGAGI. CDR3 loop: CATQGGQGYEQYF. The CDR3 coding sequence is TGTGCCACCCAGGGGGGACAGGGGTACGAGCAGTACTTC.